One and the same sample provided the 14 T cell receptor beta chains below, sequenced in a study of spatial heterogeneity in lung cancer. Time point indicated: sample taken at primary tumor resection. Tumor, nontumor lung or frozen PBMC supplied whole RNA, sequenced without sorting. Using its own MiXCR run on the 5' RACE reads, TCRdb lists one record per CDR3 protein. The sample includes 5,000 to 5,500 distinct CDR3 sequences, around a third seen only once; the top ten take 3.5% to 4%. Sequenced material: PBMCs, taken at surgery. These receptors originate from a female donor with early-stage non-small cell lung cancer.

Note on this clonotype: This beta chain was picked up by a library intended for alpha chains and is off target, so its count carries little meaning. The rearrangement uses TRBV5-1 and TRBJ1-4; D not resolved. The length of the CDR3 is 14 residues. Germline CDR1 is SGHRS and CDR2 is YFSETQ. Trimming left V 2 bases short and J 5 bases short, with 10 bases between. CDR3 loop: CASSFRGFNEKLFF. The CDR3, as DNA: TGCGCCAGCAGCTTTCGGGGATTCAATGAAAAACTGTTTTTT.

This clonotype was seen only a few times. Found in a library prepared for alpha chains, this beta chain is an off-target read, and its abundance has little meaning. V is TRBV13 and J is TRBJ2-7; TRBD1 matches 9 bases. From germline, CDR1 is PRHDT and CDR2 FYEKMQ (reference sequence). The CDR3 totals 14 residues. The V segment lost 6 bases and the J segment 2 bases; nucleotides outside the gene matches: 5. The CDR3, as DNA: TGTGCCAGCAGTCTCGACAGGGGGACCTACGAGCAGTACTTC. Its protein is CASSLDRGTYEQYF.

This clonotype was seen a few times. For a library built for alpha chains, this beta chain is a stray read; little rests on its size. The rearrangement links TRBV5-5 to TRBJ2-7; D call uncertain. V gave up 3 bases and J gave up 0 bases, with 7 bases separating them. The CDR3 consists of 13 residues. Germline V gene lookup returns CDR1 SGHKS and CDR2 YYEKEE (reference sequence). The CDR3 DNA reads TGTGCCAGCAGCTCCAGCTACTCCTACGAGCAGTACTTC. It yields the protein CASSSSYSYEQYF.

On this clonotype: In a library made to pick up alpha chains, this beta chain is a stray read with a size that means little. The chain combines TRBV7-2 with TRBJ2-7; D uncertain. Germline CDR1 reads SGHTA; CDR2 reads FQGNSA. This CDR3 is built from 12 residues. V lost 8 bases and J 0 bases, leaving 8 bases between the germline ends. The CDR3 nucleotides read TGTGCCAGCCATATAAACTCCTACGAGCAGTACTTC. Its protein product is CASHINSYEQYF.

For this clonotype: This beta chain is an off-target read within a library intended for alpha chains, so its frequency means little. The chain is built from TRBV2 and TRBJ2-3; 7 nucleotides match TRBD1. Germline lookup yields CDR1 SNHLY and CDR2 FYNNEI. The CDR3 is made up of 14 amino acids. The trim removed 5 bases at V and 1 base at J, leaving 3 bases unmatched. The CDR3 loop reads CASSLGQRTDTQYF. The CDR3 DNA reads TGTGCCAGCAGTTTGGGACAGCGCACAGATACGCAGTATTTT.

For this clonotype: Because the library targeted alpha chains, this beta chain is an off-target read whose size means little. The chain has TRBV5-1 and TRBJ2-3; 8 positions match TRBD1. CDR3 length: 14 residues. V shed 4 bases and J 6 bases; nucleotides not matched to a gene: 7. The germline CDR1 and CDR2 sequences are SGHRS and YFSETQ. The CDR3 here is CASSTGQGGDTQYF. The CDR3 coding sequence is TGCGCCAGCAGCACCGGACAGGGAGGTGATACGCAGTATTTT.

This clonotype came up a few times. This beta chain is an off-target read within a library intended for alpha chains, so its frequency means little. The J gene is TRBJ2-3, the V gene TRBV11-2; D not certain. CDR1 and CDR2 from the germline V gene are SGHAT and FQNNGV. This CDR3 region has 16 residues. The ends were cut back, 6 bases at V and 1 base at J, with 17 bases in the middle. The CDR3 loop reads CASRPGGSRGTDTQYF. For the CDR3, the DNA is TGTGCCAGCAGACCTGGTGGCTCACGGGGCACAGATACGCAGTATTTT.

This clonotype was observed a handful of times. The library was designed around alpha chains, so this beta chain is a stray read whose abundance carries little weight. This chain joins TRBV29-1 and TRBJ2-1, with D perhaps being TRBD1 or TRBD2 (5 bases each). Between the trimmed V and J ends, which lost 6 bases and 1 base, there was a span of 16 bases. Germline V gene lookup returns CDR1 SQVTM and CDR2 ANQGSEA. The CDR3 sequence is 15 residues long. CDR3 in amino acids: CSVNRGARSYNEQFF. The CDR3 nucleotides read TGCAGCGTGAACAGAGGGGCGCGTTCCTACAATGAGCAGTTCTTC.

To note about this clonotype: This beta chain came through as a stray read in a library set up for alpha chains, and its size says little. The chain couples TRBV29-1 to TRBJ2-3; no firm D call. CDR1 is SQVTM, CDR2 ANQGSEA, per germline. The CDR3 loop spans 10 amino acids. Trimming removed 4 bases at V and 6 bases at J, with 5 bases between. The CDR3 protein is CSVGRDTQYF. In nucleotides, the CDR3 is TGCAGCGTTGGCCGGGATACGCAGTATTTT.

Comments on this clonotype: This beta chain is an unintended read in a library built for alpha chains; its size means little. This chain connects TRBV3-1 to TRBJ2-7, with TRBD1 as a possible D gene (6 bases). V was trimmed by 3 bases and J by 13 bases, leaving 16 bases between them. The length of the CDR3 is 12 residues. Germline values: CDR1 LGHDT, CDR2 YNNKEL (reference sequence). The CDR3 loop is CASSQQKQGIYF. CDR3 DNA: TGTGCCAGCAGCCAGCAAAAGCAGGGGATCTACTTC.

As concerns this clonotype: Little can be read into the size of this beta chain, an off-target read in a library designed for alpha chains. This chain joins TRBV25-1 and TRBJ2-7, with D uncertain. The CDR3 has 13 residues. Germline-derived CDR1 and CDR2 are MGHDK and SYGVNS. V lost 5 bases and J lost 1, with 9 bases in between. For the CDR3, the DNA is TGTGCCAGCAGTTGGGCAGGATCCTACGAGCAGTACTTC. Translating it yields CASSWAGSYEQYF.

A note on this clonotype: As an off-target read in a library built for alpha chains, this beta chain has a frequency of little significance. This chain uses TRBV6-5 with TRBJ1-1; tentative D call: TRBD1 (6 bases). The germline CDR1 and CDR2 sequences are MNHEY and SVGAGI. Trimming removed 5 bases from V and 0 bases from J, with 10 bases in between. This CDR3 is 14 amino acids long. The CDR3 nucleotides are TGTGCCAGCAGTCCCAGACAGGTGAACACTGAAGCTTTCTTT. Amino acids: CASSPRQVNTEAFF.

For this clonotype: This beta chain is a stray sequence in a library constructed for alpha chains; its clone size is not meaningful. The rearrangement joins TRBV18 to TRBJ2-1; 8 positions agree with TRBD1. There are 15 residues in the CDR3. The V gene's germline CDR1 is KGHSH and CDR2 LQKENI. V trimming: 1 base; J trimming: 7 bases; junction bases outside the gene matches: 6. CDR3 amino acids: CASSPLQGVMNEQFF. CDR3 DNA: TGTGCCAGCTCACCACTACAGGGGGTTATGAATGAGCAGTTCTTC.

Points on this clonotype: The library was built for alpha chains, so this beta chain is an off-target read and its size means little. This chain uses TRBV4-3 with TRBJ2-5; D possibly corresponds to TRBD1 (6 bases). This CDR3 has 16 amino acids. Trimming stripped 0 bases from V and 2 bases from J, with 13 bases between. CDR1 and CDR2 from the germline V gene are LGHNA and YSLEER. The CDR3 nucleotides are TGCGCCAGCAGCCAAGAGTATCTGAGGGGGCAAGAGACCCAGTACTTC. Encoded protein: CASSQEYLRGQETQYF.